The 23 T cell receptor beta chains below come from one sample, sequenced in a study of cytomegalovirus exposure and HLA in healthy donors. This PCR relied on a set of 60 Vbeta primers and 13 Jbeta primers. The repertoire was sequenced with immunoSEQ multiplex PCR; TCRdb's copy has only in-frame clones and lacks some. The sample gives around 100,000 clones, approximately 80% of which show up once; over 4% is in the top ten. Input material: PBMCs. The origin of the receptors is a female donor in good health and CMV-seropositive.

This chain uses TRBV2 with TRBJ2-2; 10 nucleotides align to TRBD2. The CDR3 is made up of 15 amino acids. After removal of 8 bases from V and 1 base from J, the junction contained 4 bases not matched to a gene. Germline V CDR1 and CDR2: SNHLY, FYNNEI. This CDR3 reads CASGSGGGNTGELFF. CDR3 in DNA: TGTGCCAGCGGAAGCGGGGGGGGGAACACCGGGGAGCTGTTTTTT.

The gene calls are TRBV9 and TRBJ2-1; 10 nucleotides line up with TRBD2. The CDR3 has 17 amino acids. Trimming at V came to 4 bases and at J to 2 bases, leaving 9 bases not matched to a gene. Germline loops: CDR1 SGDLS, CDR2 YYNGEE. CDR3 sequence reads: CASSSSWTSGTYNEQFF. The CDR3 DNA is TGTGCCAGCAGCTCCTCCTGGACTAGCGGAACCTACAATGAGCAGTTCTTC.

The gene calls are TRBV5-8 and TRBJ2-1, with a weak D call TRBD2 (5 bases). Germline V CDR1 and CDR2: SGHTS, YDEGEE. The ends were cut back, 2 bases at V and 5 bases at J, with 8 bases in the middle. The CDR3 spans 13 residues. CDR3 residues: CASSLYGNNEQFF. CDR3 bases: TGTGCCAGCAGCTTATACGGGAACAATGAGCAGTTCTTC.

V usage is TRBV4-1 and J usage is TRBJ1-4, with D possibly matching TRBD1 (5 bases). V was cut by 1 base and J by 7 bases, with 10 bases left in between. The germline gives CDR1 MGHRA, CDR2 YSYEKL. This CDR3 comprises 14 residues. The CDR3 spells CASSQVGEGEKLFF. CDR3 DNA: TGCGCCAGCAGCCAAGTAGGGGAGGGTGAAAAACTGTTTTTT.

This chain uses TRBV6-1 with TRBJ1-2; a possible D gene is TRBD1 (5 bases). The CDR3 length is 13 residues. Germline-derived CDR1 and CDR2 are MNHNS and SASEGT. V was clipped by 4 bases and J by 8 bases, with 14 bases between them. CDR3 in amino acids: CASSGSRGEGYTF. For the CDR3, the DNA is TGTGCCAGCAGTGGCAGTAGGGGCGAAGGCTACACCTTC.

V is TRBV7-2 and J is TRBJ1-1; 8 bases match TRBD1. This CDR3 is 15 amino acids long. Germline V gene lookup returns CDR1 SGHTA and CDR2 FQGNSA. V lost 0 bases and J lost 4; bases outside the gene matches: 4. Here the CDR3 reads CASSLAGGQGTEAFF. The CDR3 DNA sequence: TGTGCCAGCAGCTTAGCGGGAGGACAGGGCACTGAAGCTTTCTTT.

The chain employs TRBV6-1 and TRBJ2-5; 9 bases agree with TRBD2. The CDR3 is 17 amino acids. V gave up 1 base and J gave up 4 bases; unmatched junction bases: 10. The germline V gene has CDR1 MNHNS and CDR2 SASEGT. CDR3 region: CASSEVASGKAGETQYF. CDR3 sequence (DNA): TGTGCCAGCAGTGAAGTAGCTAGCGGGAAGGCGGGAGAGACCCAGTACTTC.

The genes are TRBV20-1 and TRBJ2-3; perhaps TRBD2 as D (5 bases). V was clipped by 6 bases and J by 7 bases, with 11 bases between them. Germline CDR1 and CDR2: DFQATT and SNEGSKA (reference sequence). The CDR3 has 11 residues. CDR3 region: CSALEGYTQYF. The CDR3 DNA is TGCAGTGCCCTCGAGGGCTATACGCAGTATTTT.

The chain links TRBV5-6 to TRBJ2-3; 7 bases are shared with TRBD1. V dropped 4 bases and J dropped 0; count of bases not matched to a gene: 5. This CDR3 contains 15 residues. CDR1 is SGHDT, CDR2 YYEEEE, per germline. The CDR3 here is CASSRTGASTDTQYF. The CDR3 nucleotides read TGTGCCAGCAGCAGAACAGGGGCTAGCACAGATACGCAGTATTTT.

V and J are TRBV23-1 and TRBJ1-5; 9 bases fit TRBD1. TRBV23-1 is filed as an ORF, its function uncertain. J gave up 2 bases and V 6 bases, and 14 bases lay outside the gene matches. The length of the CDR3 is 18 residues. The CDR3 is CASRQTGQGSQCNQPQHF. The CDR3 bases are TGCGCCAGCAGACAAACAGGACAGGGGAGCCAGTGCAATCAGCCCCAGCATTTT.

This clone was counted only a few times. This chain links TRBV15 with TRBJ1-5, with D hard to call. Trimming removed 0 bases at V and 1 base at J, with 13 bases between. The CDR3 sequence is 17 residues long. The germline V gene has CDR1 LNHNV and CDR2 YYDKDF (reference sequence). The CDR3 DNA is TGTGCCACCAGCAGAGATCCCCGGGAAGCAAGCAATCAGCCCCAGCATTTT. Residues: CATSRDPREASNQPQHF.

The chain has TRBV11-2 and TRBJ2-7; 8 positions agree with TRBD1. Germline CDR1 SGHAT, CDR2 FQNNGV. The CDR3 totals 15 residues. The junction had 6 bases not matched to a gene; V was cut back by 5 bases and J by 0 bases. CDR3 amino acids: CASSGRGQGSYEQYF. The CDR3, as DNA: TGTGCCAGCAGCGGCAGGGGGCAGGGCTCCTACGAGCAGTACTTC.

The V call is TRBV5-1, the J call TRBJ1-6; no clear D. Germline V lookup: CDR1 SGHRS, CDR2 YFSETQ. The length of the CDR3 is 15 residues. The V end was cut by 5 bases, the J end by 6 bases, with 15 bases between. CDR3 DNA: TGCGCCAGCAGGAGTGGAGCCCTGGGTAATTCACCCCTCCACTTT. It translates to CASRSGALGNSPLHF.

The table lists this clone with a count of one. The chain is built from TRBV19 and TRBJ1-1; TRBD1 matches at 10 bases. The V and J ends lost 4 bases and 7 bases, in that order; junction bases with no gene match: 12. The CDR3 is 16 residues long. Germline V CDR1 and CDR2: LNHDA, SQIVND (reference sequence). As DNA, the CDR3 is TGTGCCAGTAGTACGACACAAGGACAGGGGGTGAGTGAAGCTTTCTTT. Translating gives CASSTTQGQGVSEAFF.

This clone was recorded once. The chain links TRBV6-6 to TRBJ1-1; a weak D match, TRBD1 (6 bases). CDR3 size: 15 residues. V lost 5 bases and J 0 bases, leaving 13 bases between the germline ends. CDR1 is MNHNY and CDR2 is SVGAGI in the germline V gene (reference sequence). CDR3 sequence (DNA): TGTGCCAGCAGTCCTATGGGACATATGAACACTGAAGCTTTCTTT. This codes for CASSPMGHMNTEAFF.

The CDR3 nucleotides are TGTGCCAGCAGTGTGGAGCAGACGGGCACTGAAGCTTTCTTT. Amino acids: CASSVEQTGTEAFF. V gene TRBV6-1 combines with J gene TRBJ1-1; no definite D call. This CDR3 has 14 residues. The V end lost 4 bases, the J end lost 4 bases, and 13 bases lay between the germline ends. Germline V lookup: CDR1 MNHNS, CDR2 SASEGT.

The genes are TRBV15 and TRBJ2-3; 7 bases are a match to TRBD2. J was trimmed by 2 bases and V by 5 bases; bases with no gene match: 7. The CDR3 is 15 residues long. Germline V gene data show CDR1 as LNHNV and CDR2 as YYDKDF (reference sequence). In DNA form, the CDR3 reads TGTGCCACCAGCGGGCTAGCGGACCCCACAGATACGCAGTATTTT. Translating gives CATSGLADPTDTQYF.

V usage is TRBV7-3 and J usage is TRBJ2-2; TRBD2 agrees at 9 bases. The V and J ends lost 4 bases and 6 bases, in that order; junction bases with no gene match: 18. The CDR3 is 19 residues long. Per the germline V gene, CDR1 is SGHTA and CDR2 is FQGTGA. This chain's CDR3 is CASSSAGSSGRTGAGELFF. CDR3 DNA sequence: TGTGCCAGCAGCTCCGCGGGGAGTAGCGGGAGAACAGGAGCCGGGGAGCTGTTTTTT.

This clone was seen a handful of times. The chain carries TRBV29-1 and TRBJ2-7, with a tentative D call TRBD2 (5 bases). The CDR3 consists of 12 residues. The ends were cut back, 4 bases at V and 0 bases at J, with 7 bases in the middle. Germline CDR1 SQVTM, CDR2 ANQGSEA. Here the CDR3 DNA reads TGCAGCGTTGGGACTCCCTCCTACGAGCAGTACTTC. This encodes CSVGTPSYEQYF.

The CDR3 loop is CASSHPGVGETQYF. CDR3 coding DNA: TGCGCCAGCAGCCACCCGGGAGTCGGAGAGACCCAGTACTTC. The chain is built from TRBV4-1 and TRBJ2-5; the D gene is possibly TRBD2 (6 bases). V lost 3 bases and J lost 4, with 12 bases in between. The length of the CDR3 is 14 residues. Germline V gene lookup returns CDR1 MGHRA and CDR2 YSYEKL.

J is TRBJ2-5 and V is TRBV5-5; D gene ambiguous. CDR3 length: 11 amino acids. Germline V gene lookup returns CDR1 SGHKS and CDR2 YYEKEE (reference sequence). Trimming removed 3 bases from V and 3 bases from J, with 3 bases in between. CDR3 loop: CASSYKETQYF. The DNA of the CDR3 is TGTGCCAGCAGCTACAAAGAGACCCAGTACTTC.

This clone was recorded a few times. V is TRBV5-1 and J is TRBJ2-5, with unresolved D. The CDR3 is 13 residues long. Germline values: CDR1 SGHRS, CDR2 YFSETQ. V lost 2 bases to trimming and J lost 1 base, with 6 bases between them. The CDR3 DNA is TGCGCCAGCAGCTTACCAGGCCAAGAGACCCAGTACTTC. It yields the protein CASSLPGQETQYF.

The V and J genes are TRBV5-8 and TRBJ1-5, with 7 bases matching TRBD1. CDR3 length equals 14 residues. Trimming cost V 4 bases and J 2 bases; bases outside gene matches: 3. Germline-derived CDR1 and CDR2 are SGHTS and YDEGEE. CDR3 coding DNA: TGTGCCAGCAGCCCGGGACAGCGCAATCAGCCCCAGCATTTT. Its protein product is CASSPGQRNQPQHF.